This T cell receptor (beta chain) was documented in a study of blood T cell repertoires in COVID-19. Study context: Sites in the United States, Italy and Spain provided acute and convalescent COVID-19 samples. From T cells, B-cell-depleted T cells, or PBMCs came the material, which was cDNA or gDNA.

From germline, CDR1 is SQVTM and CDR2 ANQGSEA. The length of the CDR3 is 12 residues. The V and J ends lost 4 bases and 8 bases respectively, with 14 bases between them. Patients in Seattle were enrolled during active infection, then followed longitudinally. In the original workflow: Reference gene primer amplification gave nucleated cell count estimates. Measured with immunoSEQ multiplex PCR; TCRdb has only the in-frame clones, and not every one. V and J calls and clone size come straight from that table; D and trimming were deduced from the DNA. The sample consists of some 75,000 clones, approximately 84% of them appearing once.

The V call is TRBV29-1, the J call TRBJ1-2, with no clear D. Input material: peripheral blood. The TCR comes from a man aged 45-65 years with COVID-19, enrolled during active disease. The CDR3 is CSVGAGVGGYTF. The CDR3 DNA follows: TGCAGCGTTGGGGCCGGGGTCGGGGGCTACACCTTC.